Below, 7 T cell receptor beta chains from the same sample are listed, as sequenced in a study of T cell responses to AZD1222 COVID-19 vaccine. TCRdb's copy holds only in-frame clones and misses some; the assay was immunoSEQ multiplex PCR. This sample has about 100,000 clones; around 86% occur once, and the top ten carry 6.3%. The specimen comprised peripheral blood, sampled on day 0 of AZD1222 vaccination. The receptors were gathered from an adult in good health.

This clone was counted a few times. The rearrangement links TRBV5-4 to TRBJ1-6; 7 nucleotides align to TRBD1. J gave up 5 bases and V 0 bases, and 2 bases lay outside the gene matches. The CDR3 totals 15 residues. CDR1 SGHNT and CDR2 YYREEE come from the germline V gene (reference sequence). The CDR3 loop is CASSLVQGDNSPLHF. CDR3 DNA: TGTGCCAGCAGCTTGGTTCAGGGGGATAATTCACCCCTCCACTTT.

CDR3 in amino acids: CASGLGVGDTQYF. The CDR3 coding sequence is TGTGCCAGTGGTTTAGGGGTTGGAGATACGCAGTATTTT. The chain links TRBV25-1 to TRBJ2-3; tentative D call: TRBD1 (5 bases). This CDR3 is built from 13 residues. Germline loops: CDR1 MGHDK, CDR2 SYGVNS. The ends were cut back, 9 bases at V and 5 bases at J, with 15 bases in the middle.

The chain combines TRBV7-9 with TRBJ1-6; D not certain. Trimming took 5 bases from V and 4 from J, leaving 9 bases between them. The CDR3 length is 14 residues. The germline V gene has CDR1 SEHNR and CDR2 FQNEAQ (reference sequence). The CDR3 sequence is CASSGRDYNSPLHF. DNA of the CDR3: TGTGCCAGCAGCGGCCGGGATTATAATTCACCCCTCCACTTT.

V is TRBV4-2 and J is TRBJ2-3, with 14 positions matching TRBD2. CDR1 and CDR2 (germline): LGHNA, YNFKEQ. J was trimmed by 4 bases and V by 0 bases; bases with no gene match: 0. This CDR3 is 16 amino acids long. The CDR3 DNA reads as TGTGCCAGCAGCCAAGAGGGACTAGCGGGGGCAGATACGCAGTATTTT. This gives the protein CASSQEGLAGADTQYF.

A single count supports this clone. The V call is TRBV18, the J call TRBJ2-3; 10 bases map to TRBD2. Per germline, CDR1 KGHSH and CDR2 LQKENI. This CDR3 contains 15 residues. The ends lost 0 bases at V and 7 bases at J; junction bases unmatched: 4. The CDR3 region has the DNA TGTGCCAGCTCACCACCTGCTAGCGGGGGAAATACGCAGTATTTT. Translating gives CASSPPASGGNTQYF.

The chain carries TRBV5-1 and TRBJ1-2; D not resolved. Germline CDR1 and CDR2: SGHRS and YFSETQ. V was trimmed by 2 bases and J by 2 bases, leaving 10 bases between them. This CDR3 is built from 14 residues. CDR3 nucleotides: TGCGCCAGCAGCTTCCGAGACGGAAACTATGGCTACACCTTC. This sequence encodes CASSFRDGNYGYTF.

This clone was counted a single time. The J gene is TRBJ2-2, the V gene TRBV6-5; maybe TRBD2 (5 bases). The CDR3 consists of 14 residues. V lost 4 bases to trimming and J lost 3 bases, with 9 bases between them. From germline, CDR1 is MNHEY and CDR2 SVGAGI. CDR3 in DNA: TGTGCCAGCAGTTCTGGGAGTTACACCGGGGAGCTGTTTTTT. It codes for CASSSGSYTGELFF.